This T cell receptor beta chain appears in the sequencing data of a study of T cells in Graves' hyperthyroidism and ophthalmopathy (dated by TCRdb to between 2018 and 2021). Turning to the overall study: Peripheral blood samples were taken at initial diagnosis, before any treatment was given. The 100 discovery patients were randomly split 7:3 into training and test sets. The paper describes TCR Vbeta CDR3 sequencing of 140 or so peripheral blood samples, made up of 43 ophthalmopathy patients, some 76 hyperthyroidism patients and 17 progressor patients. Whether ophthalmopathy could be predicted prospectively was tested in an independent validation cohort made up of about 20 hyperthyroidism patients plus 17 patients who later progressed to ophthalmopathy. Following sampling, methimazole starting at 30 mg daily was given to hyperthyroidism patients, and high-dose intravenous methylprednisolone was given to ophthalmopathy patients. In addition, the study compared T-cell repertoires in thyroid tissue and in blood from over 5 Graves' hyperthyroidism patients. TCR V-J signatures able to tell the groups apart were searched for in a discovery cohort of about a hundred patients, of whom roughly 42 had Graves' ophthalmopathy and 55 to 65 had stable Graves' hyperthyroidism.

Hyperthyroidism patients were aged 18 to 65 years and newly diagnosed, with disease duration of less than 2 months. Any patient with an uncontrolled infection, another autoimmune disease, pregnancy or lactation was excluded. Diagnoses relied on clinical symptoms, serum thyroxine and TRAb, thyroid ultrasound and orbital computed tomography. For progressor patients, blood was drawn at the first diagnosis of hyperthyroidism, before any ophthalmopathy symptoms had appeared. PBMCs were isolated from approximately 10 ml of fresh peripheral blood by Ficoll-Paque density gradient centrifugation. Progressor patients were initially diagnosed with Graves' hyperthyroidism and developed ophthalmopathy during follow-up. Total RNA was extracted with Trizol reagent, and quality was checked on an Agilent 2100 Bioanalyzer. The TCR beta CDR3 regions were amplified from RNA transcripts. For the first round of RT-PCR on the TCR CDR3, the HTBI primer set was used together with the Qiagen OneStep RT-PCR kit. Libraries were constructed in a second round of multiplex PCR, after which size selection and purification were carried out. The libraries were sequenced on an Illumina HiSeq2000 using paired-end 100 bp reads. Turning to the authors' computational methods: Raw data were processed with SOAPnuke, discarding reads with adapters, uncalled bases, mean Phred below 15, or no exact constant-primer or identifier match. COPE v1.2.5 was used to merge the high-quality paired reads, and each unique nucleotide sequence was defined as a clonotype. MiTCR v1.1 was used to align clonotypes to the IMGT TRBV, TRBD and TRBJ reference segments. Only V-J combinations with frequency above 0.0001, covering about 99% of repertoires, were analysed. The TCS score was defined as F50 (clonal expansion) divided by E x V (chaos), with BLOSUM62-based TCRdist calculated between CDR3 peptides within each V-J. Welch's t-statistics and random forest reduced 500 to 550 V-J features to 13, which were used in a naive Bayes classifier (R e1071). The public reads were quality trimmed at Q25 with fastp and then assembled into clones with MiXCR by TCRdb, keeping productive beta chains. Rows merge per CDR3 protein into single entries with the most common DNA and genes. TCRdb, not the original authors, processed these V and J calls. The sample has 150,000 or so distinct CDR3 sequences on record, about 9.4% of them singletons. Around 21% of the sample rests with the top ten.

Results and caveats for the whole study, not just this receptor: In validation, the model predicted progression to ophthalmopathy with around 71% sensitivity and 72% to 75% specificity, a median of 6.5 months before onset. No statistical method was used to fix the sample size in advance, and group allocation was not hidden from the investigators. Blood samples also contained most of the expanded thyroid clonotypes (frequency above 0.001), which suggests that blood repertoires may reflect thyroid immune responses. Ophthalmopathy was separated from stable hyperthyroidism by a 13 V-J signature model, with around 90% sensitivity and about 81% specificity obtained in cross-validation and 80%/75% obtained in testing.

The germline V gene (reference sequence) gives CDR1 as SEHNR and CDR2 as FQNEAQ. The CDR3 holds 15 amino acids from the cysteine to the phenylalanine. Just the 45-base CDR3 DNA is kept, in frame starting at base 1. Trimming costs V 1 base and J 10 bases, and their ends lie 17 bases apart. This clonotype showed up many times. The specificity of this receptor is unknown. It has no much larger one-base neighbor in the sample; base qualities were not kept. The chain employs TRBV7-9 and TRBJ2-1; TRBD2 is possibly the D segment (6 matching bases). The receptor was isolated from a woman between 18 and 29 years old with Graves' hyperthyroidism that later progressed to Graves' ophthalmopathy. Sample: blood. The CDR3 is CASSLVDSGVLEQFF. The bases are TGTGCCAGCAGCTTAGTAGATTCGGGGGTCCTCGAGCAGTTCTTC.